These T cell receptor beta chains were read from a single sample in a study of T-cell reconstitution after alpha-beta-depleted transplantation in children. In TCRdb, the PCR reads were re-called with MiXCR into one record per CDR3 protein. The sample yields some 490,000 distinct CDR3 sequences, under 15% seen once. The sample here was PBMCs from the stem cell graft donor, taken from the stem cell graft. Receptors originate from a human donor who donated a stem cell graft to a child with combined immunodeficiency. Each CDR3 is given with its conserved first and last residue. The D gene is left open where the match is weak. Clone size, where shown, is once, few, many, or a class for clones that have expanded.

D,V,size,J,CDR3,DNA
TRBD2,TRBV29-1,-,TRBJ2-6,CSVAPRGGPGANVLTF,TGCAGCGTTGCGCCCCGGGGGGGTCCTGGGGCCAACGTCCTGACTTTC
TRBD1,TRBV10-3,many,TRBJ1-2,CAISESPGQGGYTF,TGTGCCATCAGTGAGTCACCAGGACAGGGTGGCTACACCTTC
TRBD1,TRBV6-1,-,TRBJ1-2,CASSGGQGRGYTF,TGTGCCAGCAGCGGGGGACAGGGGAGAGGCTACACCTTC
TRBD1,TRBV20-1,many,TRBJ2-5,CSASPGGSQETQYF,TGCAGTGCTTCTCCAGGGGGTTCTCAAGAGACCCAGTACTTC
-,TRBV25-1,-,TRBJ2-7,CASSERQEEQYF,TGTGCCAGCAGTGAGAGGCAGGAGGAGCAGTACTTC
-,TRBV5-1,many,TRBJ2-2,CASSLSQVLTGELFF,TGCGCCAGCAGCTTGAGTCAGGTCCTCACCGGGGAGCTGTTTTTT
-,TRBV6-4,-,TRBJ2-1,CASSDRDNNEQFF,TGTGCCAGCAGTGACAGGGATAACAATGAGCAGTTCTTC
-,TRBV2,-,TRBJ2-5,CASSEQGHKIQYF,TGTGCCAGCAGTGAGCAGGGACACAAGATTCAGTACTTC
TRBD1,TRBV20-1,-,TRBJ2-1,CSATVPRQGKLYNEQFF,TGCAGTGCCACGGTCCCCCGACAGGGGAAACTATACAATGAGCAGTTCTTC
-,TRBV12-3/TRBV12-4,many,TRBJ2-1,CASSPRSVEQFF,TGTGCCAGCAGTCCCAGATCCGTTGAGCAGTTCTTC